This entry lists 30 T cell receptor beta chains sequenced from one sample in a study of cytomegalovirus exposure and HLA in healthy donors. Use of 60 Vbeta and 13 Jbeta primers characterized the PCR. Produced via immunoSEQ multiplex PCR; TCRdb's table is partial and in-frame only. The sample includes some 120,000 clones, about 81% seen only once; the top ten take roughly 9%. Sequences were obtained from PBMCs. Receptor source: a woman between 45 and 65 years old in good health and CMV-seropositive.

This clone came up once. The CDR3 loop reads CASSLGSGKTDTQYF. The CDR3 coding sequence is TGTGCCAGCAGCTTGGGTAGCGGGAAGACAGATACGCAGTATTTT. The chain uses TRBV5-8 and TRBJ2-3, with TRBD2 identical over 8 bases. V lost 0 bases and J lost 3; bases outside the gene matches: 3. Germline V gives CDR1 SGHTS, CDR2 YDEGEE. The CDR3 spans 15 residues.

The V gene is TRBV6-5, the J gene TRBJ2-7, with D hard to call. Trimming stripped 7 bases from V and 0 bases from J, with 7 bases between. CDR3 length equals 12 residues. The V gene's germline CDR1 is MNHEY and CDR2 SVGAGI. The CDR3 DNA follows: TGTGCCAGCACGGGTAGCTCCTACGAGCAGTACTTC. Translation gives CASTGSSYEQYF.

The rearrangement joins TRBV7-6 to TRBJ2-2; D not certain. Germline V gene data show CDR1 as SGHVS and CDR2 as FNYEAQ. Trimming pared 5 bases from V and 3 bases from J, leaving 7 bases between. CDR3 size: 13 residues. The CDR3 region is CASSPSDTGELFF. CDR3 in DNA: TGTGCCAGCAGCCCGTCGGACACCGGGGAGCTGTTTTTT. Full variable domain (outside the CDR3, taken from reference TRBV7-6 and TRBJ2-2): GAGVSQSPRYKVTKRGQDVALRCDPISGHVSLYWYRQALGQGPEFLTYFNYEAQQDKSGLPNDRFSAERPEGSISTLTIQRTEQRDSAMYRCASSPSDTGELFFGEGSRLTVL.

The chain employs TRBV7-6 and TRBJ1-4; perhaps TRBD1 as D (6 bases). V lost 0 bases and J lost 6, with 17 bases in between. The germline V gene has CDR1 SGHVS and CDR2 FNYEAQ. The CDR3 is made up of 17 amino acids. CDR3 loop: CASSLAYSGEGYEKLFF. The DNA of the CDR3 is TGTGCCAGCAGCTTAGCTTACTCAGGGGAAGGCTATGAAAAACTGTTTTTT.

The gene calls are TRBV6-6 and TRBJ1-5, with D perhaps TRBD1 (5 bases). Germline values: CDR1 MNHNY, CDR2 SVGAGI (reference sequence). V was cut by 0 bases and J by 0 bases, with 9 bases left in between. The CDR3 extends over 16 amino acids. CDR3 residues: CASSYSQAYSNQPQHF. CDR3 sequence (DNA): TGTGCCAGCAGTTACTCACAGGCGTATAGCAATCAGCCCCAGCATTTT.

This clone came up once. V is TRBV20-1 and J is TRBJ2-7, with D unclear. This CDR3 has 11 amino acids. Germline CDR1 and CDR2: DFQATT and SNEGSKA (reference sequence). Trimming took 3 bases from V and 7 from J, leaving 10 bases between them. CDR3 nucleotide sequence: TGCAGTGCTAGGTTAGTTAAAGAGCAGTACTTC. The encoded protein is CSARLVKEQYF.

This clone was observed a few times. The chain couples TRBV5-6 to TRBJ2-3; D is undetermined. With 0 bases removed from V and 5 bases from J, the gap between germline ends came to 4 bases. CDR1 is SGHDT, CDR2 YYEEEE, per germline. The CDR3 sequence is 12 residues long. The CDR3 loop reads CASSLGRDTQYF. For the CDR3, the DNA is TGTGCCAGCAGCTTGGGGAGAGATACGCAGTATTTT. The variable domain in full, completed from reference TRBV5-6 and TRBJ2-3, reads DAGVTQSPTHLIKTRGQQVTLRCSPKSGHDTVSWYQQALGQGPQFIFQYYEEEERQRGNFPDRFSGHQFPNYSSELNVNALLLGDSALYLCASSLGRDTQYFGPGTRLTVL.

The V call is TRBV7-2, the J call TRBJ1-1; D gene unclear. CDR1 and CDR2 from the germline V gene are SGHTA and FQGNSA. CDR3 length equals 13 residues. Trimming left V 5 bases short and J 2 bases short, with 9 bases between. CDR3 coding DNA: TGTGCCAGCAGCCAACTCCGAAACACTGAAGCTTTCTTT. This translates into CASSQLRNTEAFF.

There are a few counts of this clone. The V call is TRBV6-1, the J call TRBJ2-5, with 11 bases lining up with TRBD2. The germline V gene encodes CDR1 MNHNS and CDR2 SASEGT. V lost 4 bases to trimming and J lost 4 bases; unmatched junction nucleotides: 2. There are 14 residues in the CDR3. The CDR3 is CASSVAGGGETQYF. The CDR3 bases are TGTGCCAGCAGTGTAGCGGGAGGGGGAGAGACCCAGTACTTC.

The V gene is TRBV4-1, the J gene TRBJ1-2, with 8 bases identical to TRBD1. V shed 4 bases, J shed 0 bases, and the junction held 10 bases outside the gene matches. CDR1 MGHRA and CDR2 YSYEKL come from the germline V gene. The CDR3 length is 17 residues. For the CDR3, the DNA is TGCGCCAGCAGCCCAGTGACAGGGGTCATAACTAACTATGGCTACACCTTC. This encodes CASSPVTGVITNYGYTF.

The J gene is TRBJ2-3, the V gene TRBV29-1, with 8 bases aligning to TRBD2. The CDR3 spans 11 residues. Germline assignment: CDR1 SQVTM and CDR2 ANQGSEA. The CDR3 DNA sequence: TGCAACGGGGGGGGTTTGGATACGCAGTATTTT. Translation gives CNGGGLDTQYF.

Only a few counts were recorded for this clone. The V and J genes are TRBV6-5 and TRBJ1-2; D is ambiguous. Germline lookup yields CDR1 MNHEY and CDR2 SVGAGI. Trimming took 3 bases from V and 7 from J, leaving 15 bases between them. The CDR3 sequence is 14 residues long. The CDR3 DNA sequence: TGTGCCAGCAGTTATGGACTGTCTTCGGGTGGCTACACCTTC. Amino acid sequence: CASSYGLSSGGYTF.

This clone was counted between two and nine times. Other DNA sequences of this sample code for an identical CDR3. The CDR3 region is CASSQWGRADTQYF. In DNA, the CDR3 is TGCGCCAGCAGCCAATGGGGGCGGGCAGATACGCAGTATTTT. V gene TRBV4-3 combines with J gene TRBJ2-3; tentative D call: TRBD1 (6 bases). This CDR3 is 14 amino acids long. Germline assignment: CDR1 LGHNA and CDR2 YSLEER. V shed 2 bases and J shed 4 bases, with 10 bases lying between them.

The rearrangement links TRBV15 to TRBJ2-7; 7 bases match TRBD2. CDR3 size: 16 residues. J was trimmed by 4 bases and V by 0 bases; bases with no gene match: 9. Germline values: CDR1 LNHNV, CDR2 YYDKDF (reference sequence). CDR3 bases: TGTGCCACCAGCAGAGATTTAATTAGCGGGCGTTACGAGCAGTACTTC. This codes for CATSRDLISGRYEQYF.

This chain links TRBV4-3 with TRBJ2-7; D gene ambiguous. V lost 0 bases, J lost 6 bases, and 15 bases lay in between. Germline-derived CDR1 and CDR2 are LGHNA and YSLEER. CDR3 length equals 15 residues. The CDR3 reads CASSQEEITPSEQYF. The CDR3 bases are TGCGCCAGCAGCCAAGAAGAGATCACGCCCTCCGAGCAGTACTTC.

J is TRBJ1-2 and V is TRBV2; 7 bases align to TRBD1. CDR3 size: 15 residues. CDR1 SNHLY and CDR2 FYNNEI come from the germline V gene. V was clipped by 6 bases and J by 6 bases; unmatched bases: 13. The CDR3 nucleotides read TGTGCCAGCAGCGGTTTGTCAGGGGGTATTAATGGCTACACCTTC. This codes for CASSGLSGGINGYTF.

The genes are TRBV19 and TRBJ1-4; tentatively, D is TRBD1 (5 bases). The CDR3 consists of 11 residues. Trimming took 4 bases from V and 10 from J, leaving 7 bases between them. Germline V gene sequence: CDR1 LNHDA, CDR2 SQIVND (reference sequence). The CDR3 sequence is CASSTRGKLFF. As DNA, the CDR3 is TGTGCCAGTAGTACTAGGGGAAAACTGTTTTTT. Variable domain in full (rest from reference TRBV19 and TRBJ1-4): DGGITQSPKYLFRKEGQNVTLSCEQNLNHDAMYWYRQDPGQGLRLIYYSQIVNDFQKGDIAEGYSVSREKKESFPLTVTSAQKNPTAFYLCASSTRGKLFFGSGTQLSVL.

The gene calls are TRBV7-8 and TRBJ2-3; 9 positions match TRBD2. This CDR3 spans 16 amino acids. In germline, CDR1 is SGHVS, CDR2 FQNEAQ. V gave up 3 bases and J gave up 3 bases; unmatched junction bases: 7. The CDR3 is CASSFDSGRETDTQYF. CDR3 nucleotides: TGTGCCAGCAGCTTCGATAGCGGGAGAGAGACAGATACGCAGTATTTT.

This chain links TRBV4-1 with TRBJ1-5; no firm D call. Germline CDR1 is MGHRA and CDR2 is YSYEKL. This CDR3 is built from 16 residues. Trimming took 3 bases from V and 6 from J, leaving 18 bases between them. The CDR3 DNA sequence: TGCGCCAGCAGCCACGGAACCACCGGAGGCGTTCAGCCCCAGCATTTT. Protein: CASSHGTTGGVQPQHF.

The chain is built from TRBV6-5 and TRBJ2-7, with 8 positions matching TRBD1. Looked up from germline, CDR1 is MNHEY and CDR2 is SVGAGI. Trimming took 4 bases from V and 3 from J; bases not matched to a gene: 5. CDR3 length equals 14 residues. DNA of the CDR3: TGTGCCAGCAGTTCCGGACAGGGAGACTACGAGCAGTACTTC. Translating it yields CASSSGQGDYEQYF.

V usage is TRBV27 and J usage is TRBJ1-2; 12 bases agree with TRBD1. The CDR3 is 16 amino acids. V shed 5 bases, J shed 8 bases, and the junction held 12 bases outside the gene matches. Germline CDR1 reads MNHEY; CDR2 reads SMNVEV (reference sequence). The CDR3 DNA reads as TGTGCCAGCAGTCTACGTACCGGGACAGGGGGCTCGGGCTACACCTTC. It is translated as CASSLRTGTGGSGYTF.

The J gene is TRBJ1-5, the V gene TRBV6-5; 9 bases are shared with TRBD1. From germline, CDR1 is MNHEY and CDR2 SVGAGI. V was pared by 8 bases and J by 5 bases, with 4 bases of the junction left unmatched. The CDR3 is 13 amino acids. CDR3 protein: CASGQGSHQPQHF. The CDR3 region has the DNA TGTGCCAGCGGACAGGGGAGTCATCAGCCCCAGCATTTT.

J is TRBJ2-1 and V is TRBV4-3, with 7 bases fitting TRBD1. Germline V lookup: CDR1 LGHNA, CDR2 YSLEER. This CDR3 has 15 amino acids. Trimming removed 0 bases from V and 6 bases from J; junction bases left unmatched: 5. The CDR3: CASSQDDRVGNEQFF. DNA for the CDR3: TGCGCCAGCAGCCAAGATGACAGGGTGGGCAATGAGCAGTTCTTC.

The CDR3 loop reads CASSGTGGGQARTEAFF. CDR3 DNA sequence: TGCGCCAGCAGCGGAACAGGGGGCGGACAAGCACGCACTGAAGCTTTCTTT. The V gene is TRBV5-1, the J gene TRBJ1-1, with TRBD1 matching 9 bases. The CDR3 is 17 amino acids. Germline V gene data show CDR1 as SGHRS and CDR2 as YFSETQ. V was clipped by 4 bases and J by 4 bases; unmatched bases: 14.

This chain joins TRBV7-2 and TRBJ2-5; 8 nucleotides align to TRBD2. The J call could be wrong; TRBJ2-7 is a better fit for the DNA end. The CDR3 is 15 residues long. CDR1 and CDR2 (germline): SGHTA, FQGNSA. CDR3: CASTLGAGGNYEQYF. In nucleotides, the CDR3 is TGTGCCAGCACCCTAGGGGCGGGAGGCAACTACGAGCAGTACTTC.

The CDR3 region is CASSLWTGVRSGYTF. In DNA, the CDR3 is TGTGCCAGCAGTTTATGGACAGGGGTCAGGAGCGGCTACACCTTC. The chain combines TRBV28 with TRBJ1-2, with 8 bases matching TRBD1. V shed 0 bases, J shed 8 bases, and the junction held 8 bases outside the gene matches. This CDR3 is 15 amino acids long. CDR1 MDHEN and CDR2 SYDVKM come from the germline V gene.

As for this clone: Other nucleotide sequences from this sample produce the same CDR3. This chain uses TRBV6-5 with TRBJ1-1; D possibly corresponds to TRBD1 (5 bases). CDR1 is MNHEY and CDR2 is SVGAGI in the germline V gene. The CDR3 sequence is 14 residues long. Deletions cut 5 bases from V and 1 base from J, with 11 bases between. The CDR3, as DNA: TGTGCCAGCAGTCCGGATAGGGGGAACACTGAAGCTTTCTTT. It translates to CASSPDRGNTEAFF.

V and J are TRBV30 and TRBJ1-3; D unresolved. The V gene's germline CDR1 is GTSNPN and CDR2 SVGIG (reference sequence). This CDR3 is built from 14 residues. The V end lost 0 bases, the J end lost 4 bases, and 10 bases lay between the germline ends. Written as DNA, the CDR3 is TGTGCCTGGAGTGTGAAGGGAGGGGGAAACACCATATATTTT. It yields the protein CAWSVKGGGNTIYF.

The V and J genes are TRBV18 and TRBJ1-3, with 10 positions matching TRBD1. Trimming removed 4 bases from V and 3 bases from J; junction bases left unmatched: 3. The CDR3 contains 15 residues. The germline gives CDR1 KGHSH, CDR2 LQKENI. CDR3 in amino acids: CASSRGQGLGNTIYF. Here the CDR3 DNA reads TGTGCCAGCTCACGGGGACAGGGGCTTGGAAACACCATATATTTT.

The chain couples TRBV11-2 to TRBJ1-2; D is uncertain. The V gene's germline CDR1 is SGHAT and CDR2 FQNNGV. V dropped 2 bases and J dropped 2 bases, with 9 bases sitting between them. The CDR3 runs to 14 residues. This chain's CDR3 is CASSLSTGNYGYTF. The CDR3 nucleotides are TGTGCCAGCAGCTTAAGTACGGGGAACTATGGCTACACCTTC.